These 20 T cell receptor beta chains were sequenced from one sample in a study of cytotoxic CD8 clonotypes in ibrutinib-treated CLL. Libraries were prepared by immunoSEQ multiplex PCR; TCRdb keeps only in-frame clonotypes and omits some of them. In the table there are roughly 13,000 clones, approximately 48% of which are singletons. The sequencing used PBMCs, collected at a 24-month disease-progression time point, from a patient treated with ibrutinib. The receptors come from a human donor with chronic lymphocytic leukemia.

The chain joins TRBV5-6 to TRBJ1-6; TRBD1 matches 9 bases. J lost 6 bases, V lost 2 bases, and 3 bases had no gene match. The germline V gene encodes CDR1 SGHDT and CDR2 YYEEEE. The CDR3 sequence is 15 residues long. The DNA of the CDR3 is TGTGCCAGCAGCTTTGGGACAGGGTCTAATTCACCCCTCCACTTT. This translates into CASSFGTGSNSPLHF.

This chain links TRBV4-1 with TRBJ1-3, with 7 positions matching TRBD1. This CDR3 is 17 amino acids long. After removal of 4 bases from V and 0 bases from J, the junction contained 9 bases not matched to a gene. Germline V lookup: CDR1 MGHRA, CDR2 YSYEKL. The DNA for the CDR3 is TGCGCCAGCAGCCGTTCGACAGGGCCACTCTCTGGAAACACCATATATTTT. It translates to CASSRSTGPLSGNTIYF.

This clone was picked up one time. The CDR3 loop is CASSMDRASGNEQFF. CDR3 in DNA: TGTGCCAGTAGTATGGACAGAGCTTCGGGCAATGAGCAGTTCTTC. The chain employs TRBV19 and TRBJ2-1, with D possibly matching TRBD1 (6 bases). Trimming removed 3 bases from V and 6 bases from J, with 15 bases in between. The CDR3 loop spans 15 amino acids. Germline CDR1 LNHDA, CDR2 SQIVND (reference sequence).

The chain recombines TRBV19 with TRBJ2-3; D uncertain. Trimming left V 1 base short and J 7 bases short, with 18 bases between. CDR3 size: 16 residues. Germline lookup yields CDR1 LNHDA and CDR2 SQIVND (reference sequence). The CDR3 loop reads CASSIVRIGVSNTQYF. The CDR3 coding sequence is TGTGCCAGTAGTATAGTTCGGATAGGCGTCTCGAATACGCAGTATTTT.

This clone was counted only a few times. This chain connects TRBV11-2 to TRBJ1-1, with D perhaps matching TRBD1 (5 bases). The germline CDR1 and CDR2 sequences are SGHAT and FQNNGV. The CDR3 length is 16 residues. V was cut by 3 bases and J by 1 base, with 15 bases left in between. CDR3 DNA sequence: TGTGCCAGCAGCTTCGATTGGGGGATCTCGAACACTGAAGCTTTCTTT. Translating gives CASSFDWGISNTEAFF. Using reference TRBV11-2 and TRBJ1-1 for the parts outside the CDR3, the full variable domain is EAGVAQSPRYKIIEKRQSVAFWCNPISGHATLYWYQQILGQGPKLLIQFQNNGVVDDSQLPKDRFSAERLKGVDSTLKIQPAKLEDSAVYLCASSFDWGISNTEAFFGQGTRLTVV.

V usage is TRBV10-2 and J usage is TRBJ1-4; D remains unclear. V was pared by 6 bases and J by 10 bases, with 12 bases between. The germline gives CDR1 WSHSY, CDR2 SAAADI. This CDR3 is 12 amino acids long. The CDR3 coding sequence is TGCGCCAGCAGCGAAGGATCACGAAAACTGTTTTTT. Amino acid sequence: CASSEGSRKLFF.

The chain combines TRBV27 with TRBJ2-2; D is undetermined. Germline V gene lookup returns CDR1 MNHEY and CDR2 SMNVEV (reference sequence). The CDR3 spans 12 residues. V was trimmed by 7 bases and J by 6 bases, leaving 9 bases between them. This CDR3 is CASKPPAGELFF. CDR3 DNA sequence: TGTGCCAGCAAACCCCCAGCCGGGGAGCTGTTTTTT.

This clone was seen a few times. The J gene is TRBJ1-2, the V gene TRBV18; 7 nucleotides agree with TRBD1. This CDR3 is 15 amino acids long. Per the germline V gene, CDR1 is KGHSH and CDR2 is LQKENI. Germline trimming cut 1 base from V and 0 bases from J; bases unmatched to any gene: 2. CDR3: CASSPRQGTNYGYTF. DNA of the CDR3: TGTGCCAGCTCACCACGACAGGGAACTAACTATGGCTACACCTTC.

V gene TRBV18 combines with J gene TRBJ1-4; 8 bases are a match to TRBD1. Germline values: CDR1 KGHSH, CDR2 LQKENI. Germline trimming cut 6 bases from V and 8 bases from J; bases unmatched to any gene: 8. This CDR3 comprises 14 residues. CDR3 in DNA: TGTGCCAGCTCGCTTACAGGGGGGCGAGAAAAACTGTTTTTT. Encoded protein: CASSLTGGREKLFF.

This clone showed up just a few times. The genes are TRBV29-1 and TRBJ1-2; D possibly corresponds to TRBD1 (5 bases). Germline CDR1 and CDR2: SQVTM and ANQGSEA. This CDR3 contains 13 residues. The V end lost 4 bases, the J end lost 4 bases, and 13 bases lay between the germline ends. The CDR3 region is CSVAMGGGYGYTF. The CDR3 nucleotides are TGCAGCGTTGCTATGGGGGGTGGCTATGGCTACACCTTC. Combining the CDR3 with reference TRBV29-1 and TRBJ1-2 gives the whole variable domain SAVISQKPSRDICQRGTSLTIQCQVDSQVTMMFWYRQQPGQSLTLIATANQGSEATYESGFVIDKFPISRPNLTFSTLTVSNMSPEDSSIYLCSVAMGGGYGYTFGSGTRLTVV.

This chain joins TRBV2 and TRBJ1-5, with D possibly being TRBD1 (5 bases). V was clipped by 7 bases and J by 3 bases, with 13 bases between them. The CDR3 is 14 amino acids. In germline, CDR1 is SNHLY, CDR2 FYNNEI. CDR3 sequence (DNA): TGTGCCAGCAACCACGACAGATCCAATCAGCCCCAGCATTTT. Translating it yields CASNHDRSNQPQHF.

This chain links TRBV4-1 with TRBJ1-5; 7 positions agree with TRBD1. CDR1 and CDR2 from the germline V gene are MGHRA and YSYEKL. Unmatched junction bases numbered 3, after V lost 1 base and J lost 3 bases. The CDR3 runs 15 residues. The CDR3 here is CASSQGQGTNQPQHF. CDR3 nucleotide sequence: TGCGCCAGCAGCCAAGGACAGGGAACCAATCAGCCCCAGCATTTT.

This clone is labeled as large. For the CDR3, the DNA is TGTGCCAGCAGTCGTGACAGGGACCAGCCCCAGCATTTT. It specifies CASSRDRDQPQHF. The gene calls are TRBV2 and TRBJ1-5, with 7 bases fitting TRBD1. This CDR3 has 13 amino acids. In germline, CDR1 is SNHLY, CDR2 FYNNEI. The J segment lost 7 bases and the V segment lost 5 bases, leaving 5 bases of the junction unmatched.

In this sample, this clone turned up a few times. The CDR3 here is CACSQGQGSLEQYF. In DNA, the CDR3 is TGTGCCTGCTCCCAGGGACAGGGCTCTCTTGAGCAGTACTTC. The chain uses TRBV30 and TRBJ2-7, with 9 bases matching TRBD1. The J segment lost 7 bases and the V segment lost 6 bases, leaving 13 bases of the junction unmatched. The CDR3 sequence is 14 residues long. The germline CDR1 and CDR2 sequences are GTSNPN and SVGIG (reference sequence).

The chain uses TRBV7-9 and TRBJ2-3; D remains ambiguous. CDR3 length: 14 residues. The V end lost 1 base, the J end lost 2 bases, and 7 bases lay between the germline ends. Per the germline V gene, CDR1 is SEHNR and CDR2 is FQNEAQ (reference sequence). The CDR3 bases are TGTGCCAGCAGCTTAGTCGGGTCCACAGATACGCAGTATTTT. Its translation: CASSLVGSTDTQYF.

V gene TRBV29-1 combines with J gene TRBJ2-3; 9 bases fit TRBD1. The CDR3 runs to 15 residues. CDR1 is SQVTM and CDR2 is ANQGSEA in the germline V gene. V was pared by 6 bases and J by 0 bases, with 7 bases of the junction left unmatched. CDR3 amino acids: CSVNGQGSSTDTQYF. DNA for the CDR3: TGCAGCGTGAATGGACAGGGGTCTAGCACAGATACGCAGTATTTT.

This sequence joins TRBV11-3 and TRBJ2-5, with 14 bases matching TRBD2. Trimming cost V 5 bases and J 3 bases; bases outside gene matches: 5. The CDR3 spans 16 residues. The germline gives CDR1 SGHNT, CDR2 YENEEA. CDR3 sequence: CASSRGLAGGEETQYF. In DNA form, the CDR3 reads TGTGCCAGCAGCAGAGGACTAGCGGGGGGCGAAGAGACCCAGTACTTC. The complete variable domain, with remaining parts taken from reference TRBV11-3 and TRBJ2-5, reads EAGVVQSPRYKIIEKKQPVAFWCNPISGHNTLYWYLQNLGQGPELLIRYENEEAVDDSQLPKDRFSAERLKGVDSTLKIQPAELGDSAVYLCASSRGLAGGEETQYFGPGTRLLVL.

This clone showed up just a few times. This sequence joins TRBV10-1 and TRBJ1-4; D is uncertain. Trimming removed 3 bases at V and 5 bases at J, with 4 bases between. This CDR3 has 12 residues. Looked up from germline, CDR1 is WNHNN and CDR2 is SYGVQD (reference sequence). CDR3 sequence (DNA): TGCGCCAGCAGTGATATCAATGAAAAACTGTTTTTT. Translating gives CASSDINEKLFF.

The chain recombines TRBV7-8 with TRBJ2-5; tentatively, D is TRBD2 (7 bases). CDR1 SGHVS and CDR2 FQNEAQ come from the germline V gene. V lost 5 bases, J lost 5 bases, and 15 bases lay in between. The CDR3 extends over 14 amino acids. Written as DNA, the CDR3 is TGTGCCAGCAGCCTCCGGGGGAGGGGGGAGACCCAGTACTTC. Residues: CASSLRGRGETQYF.

The chain combines TRBV18 with TRBJ1-2, with TRBD1 as a possible D gene (6 bases). CDR1 and CDR2 from the germline V gene are KGHSH and LQKENI. The CDR3 is made up of 15 amino acids. V was shortened by 3 bases and J by 2 bases, with 13 bases between the two germline ends. In DNA, the CDR3 is TGTGCCAGCTCACCCGAGATAGGACAGAACTATGGCTACACCTTC. It encodes CASSPEIGQNYGYTF.